The rows below give T cell receptor beta chains drawn from one sample of a study of shared clonotypes between healthy human individuals. The protocol was immunoSEQ multiplex PCR, while the TCRdb copy is restricted to in-frame clones and leaves out a portion. The profile covers millions of clones, with 90% to 95% appearing a single time and over 1.5% taken by the ten largest. Source material: naive CD8+ T cells from PBMCs. The receptors originated from a young man in good health. Some clones in this sample may be carry-over from other donors' samples. Both conserved end residues are part of each CDR3. Fields, in order: CDR3 DNA, CDR3 protein, D gene, clone size, J gene, V gene. A D gene is named only where the DNA matches it firmly. The size field is filled for only some rows; it gives once, few, many or a size class.

CDR3 DNA: TGTGCCAGCAGCTTACCCCGGGACCCCCTGCAGACCCAGTACTTC
CDR3 protein: CASSLPRDPLQTQYF
D gene: -
clone size: -
J gene: TRBJ2-5
V gene: TRBV7-8

CDR3 DNA: TGTGCCAGCAGCCGAATCCTCGGAGGCTACAATGAGCAGTTCTTC
CDR3 protein: CASSRILGGYNEQFF
D gene: -
clone size: -
J gene: TRBJ2-1
V gene: TRBV13

CDR3 DNA: TGTGCCAGCAGCCCCCGCTACAACGAGCAGTACTTC
CDR3 protein: CASSPRYNEQYF
D gene: -
clone size: -
J gene: TRBJ2-7
V gene: TRBV7-8

CDR3 DNA: TGTGCCAGCAGTCCCCGGGTGGGGACCGGGGGCTACAATGAGCAGTTCTTC
CDR3 protein: CASSPRVGTGGYNEQFF
D gene: -
clone size: -
J gene: TRBJ2-1
V gene: TRBV27

CDR3 DNA: TGTGCCAGCATTTTAGCGGGAGGTCGGTACGAGCAGTACTTC
CDR3 protein: CASILAGGRYEQYF
D gene: TRBD2
clone size: -
J gene: TRBJ2-7
V gene: TRBV2

CDR3 DNA: TGTGCCAGCAGCCCCGGAAATAGCAATCAGCCCCAGCATTTT
CDR3 protein: CASSPGNSNQPQHF
D gene: -
clone size: -
J gene: TRBJ1-5
V gene: TRBV7-2

CDR3 DNA: TGTGCCATCAGTGAAGCGGGAGGGCCGAAGAATGAGCAGTTCTTC
CDR3 protein: CAISEAGGPKNEQFF
D gene: TRBD2
clone size: -
J gene: TRBJ2-1
V gene: TRBV10-3

CDR3 DNA: TGTGCCAGCAGTGCCCAACTGGGGGCCTACGAGCAGTACTTC
CDR3 protein: CASSAQLGAYEQYF
D gene: -
clone size: -
J gene: TRBJ2-7
V gene: TRBV6-1

CDR3 DNA: TGTGCCAGCAGCTCCGGGACTAGCGTTGCAGATACGCAGTATTTT
CDR3 protein: CASSSGTSVADTQYF
D gene: TRBD2
clone size: -
J gene: TRBJ2-3
V gene: TRBV7-3

CDR3 DNA: TGTGCCAGCAGTCCACGACTAGCGGGTCATCCCCATGAGCAGTTCTTC
CDR3 protein: CASSPRLAGHPHEQFF
D gene: TRBD2
clone size: -
J gene: TRBJ2-1
V gene: TRBV27

CDR3 DNA: TGTGCCAGTAGCCCTGAGACAGGAGTTCGCAATCAGCCCCAGCATTTT
CDR3 protein: CASSPETGVRNQPQHF
D gene: -
clone size: -
J gene: TRBJ1-5
V gene: TRBV19

CDR3 DNA: TGTGCCAGCAGCCTCCCCCGGGCCACCGAAGCTTTCTTT
CDR3 protein: CASSLPRATEAFF
D gene: -
clone size: few
J gene: TRBJ1-1
V gene: TRBV28

CDR3 DNA: TGTGCCAGCAGTCCGGGACGGATCCCCTCCTACGAGCAGTACTTC
CDR3 protein: CASSPGRIPSYEQYF
D gene: -
clone size: -
J gene: TRBJ2-7
V gene: TRBV16

CDR3 DNA: TGTGCCAGCCGAGGCGGGAGGGCTAACAATGAGCAGTTCTTC
CDR3 protein: CASRGGRANNEQFF
D gene: TRBD2
clone size: -
J gene: TRBJ2-1
V gene: TRBV2

CDR3 DNA: TGTGCCAGCAGCCAAGATGTAGCAGGGACGAGCGAGCAGTACTTC
CDR3 protein: CASSQDVAGTSEQYF
D gene: -
clone size: -
J gene: TRBJ2-7
V gene: TRBV4-2

CDR3 DNA: TGTGCCAGCAGTTTATGGGACAACTCCTACGAGCAGTACTTC
CDR3 protein: CASSLWDNSYEQYF
D gene: -
clone size: -
J gene: TRBJ2-7
V gene: TRBV28

CDR3 DNA: TGTGCCACGCGCGGGTACAATGAGCAGTTCTTC
CDR3 protein: CATRGYNEQFF
D gene: -
clone size: -
J gene: TRBJ2-1
V gene: TRBV15

CDR3 DNA: TGCGCCAGCAGTGAGTCCAGGAGCTCCTACGAGCAGTACTTC
CDR3 protein: CASSESRSSYEQYF
D gene: -
clone size: once
J gene: TRBJ2-7
V gene: TRBV10-1

CDR3 DNA: TGTGCCACCAGCAGACCCGGGACAGGGGGACTGGCCCAGCATTTT
CDR3 protein: CATSRPGTGGLAQHF
D gene: TRBD1
clone size: -
J gene: TRBJ1-5
V gene: TRBV15

CDR3 DNA: TGTGCCAGCAGCTTTGTTGGGTCGAGGTTAGATCAGCCCTACGAGCAGTACTTC
CDR3 protein: CASSFVGSRLDQPYEQYF
D gene: -
clone size: -
J gene: TRBJ2-7
V gene: TRBV5-8

CDR3 DNA: TGTGCCAGCAGTCCCCGGAGCGGGCACTATGGCTACACCTTC
CDR3 protein: CASSPRSGHYGYTF
D gene: -
clone size: -
J gene: TRBJ1-2
V gene: TRBV27

CDR3 DNA: TGTGCCAGCAGCTCCGGGACCTACGAGCAGTACTTC
CDR3 protein: CASSSGTYEQYF
D gene: -
clone size: -
J gene: TRBJ2-7
V gene: TRBV5-4

CDR3 DNA: TGTGCCAGCAGTTACCGGGCCGGGAGCCCCTACAATGAGCAGTTCTTC
CDR3 protein: CASSYRAGSPYNEQFF
D gene: -
clone size: once
J gene: TRBJ2-1
V gene: TRBV6-6

CDR3 DNA: TGTGCCAGCAGCTTCCGGGACAGTAATGAAAAACTGTTTTTT
CDR3 protein: CASSFRDSNEKLFF
D gene: TRBD1
clone size: -
J gene: TRBJ1-4
V gene: TRBV13

CDR3 DNA: TGTGCCAGCAGCCTACAGGGGAGCTCCTACAATGAGCAGTTCTTC
CDR3 protein: CASSLQGSSYNEQFF
D gene: TRBD1
clone size: -
J gene: TRBJ2-1
V gene: TRBV7-9

CDR3 DNA: TGTGCCAGCAAGGGCCCCGGATCCCTTCGCTCTGGGGCCAACGTCCTGACTTTC
CDR3 protein: CASKGPGSLRSGANVLTF
D gene: -
clone size: -
J gene: TRBJ2-6
V gene: TRBV7-9

CDR3 DNA: TGTGCCAGCAGCTTTTTCCTAGCGGGAGTCGTCGGGGAGCTGTTTTTT
CDR3 protein: CASSFFLAGVVGELFF
D gene: TRBD2
clone size: -
J gene: TRBJ2-2
V gene: TRBV5-6

CDR3 DNA: TGTGCCACCAGCAGAGCCCACAGGGGCACTGAAGCTTTCTTT
CDR3 protein: CATSRAHRGTEAFF
D gene: TRBD1
clone size: -
J gene: TRBJ1-1
V gene: TRBV15

CDR3 DNA: TGTGCCACCAGCCCCGCTTTGGGTCCCCAGGGGGCCCAGCATTTT
CDR3 protein: CATSPALGPQGAQHF
D gene: TRBD1
clone size: -
J gene: TRBJ1-5
V gene: TRBV15

CDR3 DNA: TGTGCCAGCAGCGCCGGGACAGGGTTTGGGCTCAATGAGCAGTTCTTC
CDR3 protein: CASSAGTGFGLNEQFF
D gene: TRBD1
clone size: -
J gene: TRBJ2-1
V gene: TRBV9

CDR3 DNA: TGTGCCAGTAGTATAGCCCCGGGGGCGCGCTACGAGCAGTACTTC
CDR3 protein: CASSIAPGARYEQYF
D gene: -
clone size: -
J gene: TRBJ2-7
V gene: TRBV19

CDR3 DNA: TGCACCAGCAGCTCAGGACCTCCCACCGGGGAGCTGTTTTTT
CDR3 protein: CTSSSGPPTGELFF
D gene: -
clone size: -
J gene: TRBJ2-2
V gene: TRBV1

CDR3 DNA: TGTGCCGCCCGGACAGGGCGGGAGACCCAGTACTTC
CDR3 protein: CAARTGRETQYF
D gene: TRBD1
clone size: -
J gene: TRBJ2-5
V gene: TRBV10-3

CDR3 DNA: TGTGCCAGCAGTTACGTGACCTTTCAGGATACGCAGTATTTT
CDR3 protein: CASSYVTFQDTQYF
D gene: -
clone size: -
J gene: TRBJ2-3
V gene: TRBV6-6

CDR3 DNA: TGTGCCAGCAGTTACAGGAGGGGATATTTAAACACTGAAGCTTTCTTT
CDR3 protein: CASSYRRGYLNTEAFF
D gene: -
clone size: -
J gene: TRBJ1-1
V gene: TRBV28

CDR3 DNA: TGCGCCAGCAGCTCTGACGGTGGCACCGGGGAGCTGTTTTTT
CDR3 protein: CASSSDGGTGELFF
D gene: -
clone size: -
J gene: TRBJ2-2
V gene: TRBV5-1

CDR3 DNA: TGTGCCAGCAGCCCCCGCGAACCGGGACACGGTCCTGGAAACACCATATATTTT
CDR3 protein: CASSPREPGHGPGNTIYF
D gene: -
clone size: -
J gene: TRBJ1-3
V gene: TRBV7-9

CDR3 DNA: TGTGCCAGTAGTTCTTACACTGAAGCTTTCTTT
CDR3 protein: CASSSYTEAFF
D gene: -
clone size: -
J gene: TRBJ1-1
V gene: TRBV19

CDR3 DNA: TGTGCCAGCAGTTCCGACAGGGGCTCTGGGGCCAACGTCCTGACTTTC
CDR3 protein: CASSSDRGSGANVLTF
D gene: TRBD1
clone size: -
J gene: TRBJ2-6
V gene: TRBV28

CDR3 DNA: TGTGCCAGCAGTACCCTTAGCAGAAATGAGCAGTTCTTC
CDR3 protein: CASSTLSRNEQFF
D gene: -
clone size: -
J gene: TRBJ2-1
V gene: TRBV6-5

CDR3 DNA: TGTGCTAGTGGTTTGGACAACCCCTACAATGAGCAGTTCTTC
CDR3 protein: CASGLDNPYNEQFF
D gene: -
clone size: -
J gene: TRBJ2-1
V gene: TRBV12-5

CDR3 DNA: TGTGCCAGCAGCTCGACAGGGGAACAAGAGACCCAGTACTTC
CDR3 protein: CASSSTGEQETQYF
D gene: TRBD1
clone size: -
J gene: TRBJ2-5
V gene: TRBV27

CDR3 DNA: TGTGCCAGCAGCTTGGGGACCCCGACTACCTACGAGCAGTACTTC
CDR3 protein: CASSLGTPTTYEQYF
D gene: -
clone size: -
J gene: TRBJ2-7
V gene: TRBV11-2

CDR3 DNA: TGTGCCAGCAGCTCTCCGGGACAGATGAACACTGAAGCTTTCTTT
CDR3 protein: CASSSPGQMNTEAFF
D gene: TRBD1
clone size: -
J gene: TRBJ1-1
V gene: TRBV11-2

CDR3 DNA: TGTGCCAGCAGCATGGGACAGGGGGTGAGCACAGATACGCAGTATTTT
CDR3 protein: CASSMGQGVSTDTQYF
D gene: TRBD1
clone size: -
J gene: TRBJ2-3
V gene: TRBV7-8

CDR3 DNA: TGTGCCAGCAGCGTAGGAGTAGCGGGAGGGTGGGAGCAGTTCTTC
CDR3 protein: CASSVGVAGGWEQFF
D gene: TRBD2
clone size: -
J gene: TRBJ2-1
V gene: TRBV9

CDR3 DNA: TGTGCCAGCAGCTTACCCTGGGTGGGGGGCGGAGGGTCCGAGCAGTACTTC
CDR3 protein: CASSLPWVGGGGSEQYF
D gene: -
clone size: -
J gene: TRBJ2-7
V gene: TRBV7-8

CDR3 DNA: TGTGCCAGCAGGGAGAAGGGGGGAGAAGCTTTCTTT
CDR3 protein: CASREKGGEAFF
D gene: -
clone size: -
J gene: TRBJ1-1
V gene: TRBV27

CDR3 DNA: TGTGCCACCAGCAGCCAATTTGATTATAGCAATCAGCCCCAGCATTTT
CDR3 protein: CATSSQFDYSNQPQHF
D gene: -
clone size: -
J gene: TRBJ1-5
V gene: TRBV15

CDR3 DNA: TGTGCCAGCAGCCCAACCCCACTTGACAGTTCAAGCTCCTACGAGCAGTACTTC
CDR3 protein: CASSPTPLDSSSSYEQYF
D gene: -
clone size: -
J gene: TRBJ2-7
V gene: TRBV9

CDR3 DNA: TGTGCCAGCAGCCCAGCGAGGGCAGCCACTATTGAAGCTTTCTTT
CDR3 protein: CASSPARAATIEAFF
D gene: -
clone size: -
J gene: TRBJ1-1
V gene: TRBV7-9

CDR3 DNA: TGTGCCAGCATCCTGGGGGGGTCGAGGAGTACGAAGCAGTACTTC
CDR3 protein: CASILGGSRSTKQYF
D gene: TRBD2
clone size: once
J gene: TRBJ2-7
V gene: TRBV28

CDR3 DNA: TGCGCCAGCAGCATGGGACTTCAAGAGACCCAGTACTTC
CDR3 protein: CASSMGLQETQYF
D gene: -
clone size: -
J gene: TRBJ2-5
V gene: TRBV5-1

CDR3 DNA: TGTGCCAGCAGCTTGGGTTACAATGAGCAGTTCTTC
CDR3 protein: CASSLGYNEQFF
D gene: -
clone size: -
J gene: TRBJ2-1
V gene: TRBV7-9

CDR3 DNA: TGTGCCAGTAGTATTAGAGATGGCAATCAGCCCCAGCATTTT
CDR3 protein: CASSIRDGNQPQHF
D gene: -
clone size: few
J gene: TRBJ1-5
V gene: TRBV19

CDR3 DNA: TGTGCCAGCAGTCCCCACAGGGGAACTAGCAATCAGCCCCAGCATTTT
CDR3 protein: CASSPHRGTSNQPQHF
D gene: TRBD1
clone size: -
J gene: TRBJ1-5
V gene: TRBV2

CDR3 DNA: TGTGCCACCAGCAGCTCAAGACAGGGGGCTAACTATGGCTACACCTTC
CDR3 protein: CATSSSRQGANYGYTF
D gene: TRBD1
clone size: -
J gene: TRBJ1-2
V gene: TRBV15

CDR3 DNA: TGTGCCTGGCGGCCGGGGCGGGATGAAGGAGAAAAACTGTTTTTT
CDR3 protein: CAWRPGRDEGEKLFF
D gene: -
clone size: -
J gene: TRBJ1-4
V gene: TRBV30

CDR3 DNA: TGTGCCAGCAGTTACATAGCGGCCTTAACAGATACGCAGTATTTT
CDR3 protein: CASSYIAALTDTQYF
D gene: -
clone size: -
J gene: TRBJ2-3
V gene: TRBV6-6